The 27 T cell receptor beta chains listed next were all sequenced from one sample in a study of blood T cell repertoires in COVID-19. The method was immunoSEQ multiplex PCR; TCRdb's version includes in-frame clones alone and lacks a portion of them. The table includes a few hundred thousand clones, 85% to 90% detected once. What was sequenced was PBMCs or T cells enriched from blood (not recorded which). Receptor source: a woman between 45 and 60 years old who had recovered from COVID-19.

V gene TRBV19 combines with J gene TRBJ2-1; 8 bases agree with TRBD2. Germline V gene lookup returns CDR1 LNHDA and CDR2 SQIVND (reference sequence). This CDR3 comprises 17 residues. Trimming removed 5 bases from V and 4 bases from J; junction bases left unmatched: 13. The CDR3 DNA reads TGTGCCAGTAGTCCTAGATTAAGCGGGAGAAATTACAATGAGCAGTTCTTC. As protein: CASSPRLSGRNYNEQFF.

The chain carries TRBV19 and TRBJ1-2, with 8 positions matching TRBD1. After removal of 3 bases from V and 6 bases from J, the junction contained 6 bases not matched to a gene. CDR3 size: 14 residues. Per germline, CDR1 LNHDA and CDR2 SQIVND (reference sequence). DNA for the CDR3: TGTGCCAGTAGTATCTCAGGGGGCTCGGATGGCTACACCTTC. Encoded protein: CASSISGGSDGYTF.

J is TRBJ2-1 and V is TRBV19, with 7 positions matching TRBD2. CDR1 and CDR2 (germline): LNHDA, SQIVND (reference sequence). The CDR3 extends over 15 amino acids. The V segment lost 5 bases and the J segment 2 bases; nucleotides outside the gene matches: 6. This CDR3 reads CASSRTAGAYNEQFF. The CDR3 DNA follows: TGTGCCAGTAGTCGGACCGCGGGGGCCTACAATGAGCAGTTCTTC.

The CDR3 DNA reads as TGCGCCAGCAGCCAATTTACAGGGCCCGGGGAGCTGTTTTTT. This translates into CASSQFTGPGELFF. V gene TRBV5-1 combines with J gene TRBJ2-2, with D perhaps matching TRBD1 (6 bases). The germline gives CDR1 SGHRS, CDR2 YFSETQ. Trimming removed 4 bases from V and 6 bases from J, with 13 bases in between. The CDR3 extends over 14 amino acids.

V gene TRBV12-3 or TRBV12-4 combines with J gene TRBJ1-1; 7 bases are shared with TRBD1. This CDR3 spans 13 amino acids. J was trimmed by 3 bases and V by 9 bases; bases with no gene match: 7. CDR3 loop: CASKDREYTEAFF. In DNA form, the CDR3 reads TGTGCCAGTAAAGACAGGGAGTACACTGAAGCTTTCTTT.

This clone was recorded a few times. V is TRBV5-4 and J is TRBJ1-3; TRBD1 matches at 7 bases. V gave up 3 bases and J gave up 0 bases; unmatched junction bases: 9. Per germline, CDR1 SGHNT and CDR2 YYREEE (reference sequence). The CDR3 loop spans 17 amino acids. The CDR3 sequence: CASSSPRDRDSGNTIYF. Written as DNA, the CDR3 is TGTGCCAGCAGCTCCCCCCGGGACAGAGACTCTGGAAACACCATATATTTT.

The chain combines TRBV30 with TRBJ2-7; D is perhaps TRBD2 (5 bases). Germline CDR1 GTSNPN, CDR2 SVGIG (reference sequence). There are 12 residues in the CDR3. Trimming removed 3 bases from V and 5 bases from J, with 11 bases in between. The CDR3 DNA reads TGTGCCTGGAGCGGGAATGGTGACGAGCAGTACTTC. It is translated as CAWSGNGDEQYF.

The gene calls are TRBV7-6 and TRBJ1-1, with 7 positions matching TRBD1. From germline, CDR1 is SGHVS and CDR2 FNYEAQ. The CDR3 is 18 amino acids. The V segment lost 2 bases and the J segment 1 base; nucleotides outside the gene matches: 13. The CDR3 DNA reads TGTGCCAGCAGCTTAAGGGCCCAGAGACAGGGAACGAACACTGAAGCTTTCTTT. Translated, it gives CASSLRAQRQGTNTEAFF.

CDR3 protein: CASSRVWETSGRASRNEQFF. CDR3 DNA: TGTGCCAGTAGTCGAGTGTGGGAAACTAGCGGGAGGGCCTCAAGAAATGAGCAGTTCTTC. V and J are TRBV19 and TRBJ2-1; 13 bases are shared with TRBD2. Germline V gene sequence: CDR1 LNHDA, CDR2 SQIVND (reference sequence). Trimming cost V 5 bases and J 7 bases; bases outside gene matches: 20. The CDR3 has 20 residues.

The rearrangement uses TRBV4-1 and TRBJ2-7; TRBD1 is a possible D gene (6 bases). Trimming cost V 0 bases and J 2 bases, with 14 bases left between them. CDR3 size: 16 residues. Per the germline V gene, CDR1 is MGHRA and CDR2 is YSYEKL. CDR3 residues: CASSQEGGTPPYEQYF. The CDR3 nucleotides are TGCGCCAGCAGCCAAGAAGGGGGAACCCCACCCTACGAGCAGTACTTC.

This rearrangement joins TRBV9 to TRBJ2-1; maybe TRBD1 (5 bases). CDR3 length: 15 residues. Germline lookup yields CDR1 SGDLS and CDR2 YYNGEE. V was cut by 3 bases and J by 4 bases, with 14 bases left in between. The CDR3 spells CASSADQRQYNEQFF. The CDR3 bases are TGTGCCAGCAGCGCAGACCAAAGACAGTACAATGAGCAGTTCTTC.

About this clone: One end of the junction is discordant with germline, which a read error may explain. The genes are TRBV7-6 and TRBJ2-2; D not resolved. CDR1 is SGHVS and CDR2 is FNYEAQ in the germline V gene. There are 16 residues in the CDR3. For the CDR3, the DNA is TGTGCCAGCAGTTTAGACGTTGCAGAATACACCGGGGAGCTGTTTTTT. Translation: CASSLDVAEYTGELFF.

CDR3 sequence: CASSLVGESSYEQYF. The DNA of the CDR3 is TGTGCCAGCAGCTTAGTGGGCGAATCTTCCTACGAGCAGTACTTC. V gene TRBV7-2 combines with J gene TRBJ2-7; no clear D gene. Germline lookup yields CDR1 SGHTA and CDR2 FQGNSA. The CDR3 totals 15 residues. The V and J ends lost 1 base and 1 base respectively, with 11 bases between them.

This clone was seen a handful of times. In the same sample, other DNA sequences code for this CDR3. The CDR3 DNA reads as TGTGCCAGCAGCCATCTCACAGGGGCCGGAAACACCATATATTTT. This gives the protein CASSHLTGAGNTIYF. J is TRBJ1-3 and V is TRBV3-1 (or the pseudogene TRBV3-2), with 7 bases lining up with TRBD1. The CDR3 is made up of 15 amino acids. Germline CDR1 reads LGHDT; CDR2 reads YNNKEL (reference sequence). V gave up 3 bases and J gave up 4 bases; unmatched junction bases: 6.

In its sample, this clone was seen a few times. CDR3 region: CASSIGGKDSPLHF. CDR3 DNA sequence: TGTGCCAGTAGTATCGGGGGGAAGGATTCACCCCTCCACTTT. This chain connects TRBV19 to TRBJ1-6; TRBD1 might be the D (5 bases). Germline V gives CDR1 LNHDA, CDR2 SQIVND (reference sequence). The ends were cut back, 3 bases at V and 8 bases at J, with 11 bases in the middle. CDR3 length: 14 amino acids.

V and J are TRBV27 and TRBJ2-7; D possibly corresponds to TRBD2 (5 bases). The CDR3 runs 13 residues. Germline lookup yields CDR1 MNHEY and CDR2 SMNVEV (reference sequence). V lost 5 bases and J 6 bases, leaving 14 bases between the germline ends. CDR3 bases: TGTGCCAGCAGTGAGGGTTTGTACGGCGAGCAGTACTTC. Residues: CASSEGLYGEQYF.

V gene TRBV2 combines with J gene TRBJ1-2, with unresolved D. With 6 bases removed from V and 4 bases from J, the gap between germline ends came to 18 bases. Germline V gene data show CDR1 as SNHLY and CDR2 as FYNNEI. This CDR3 region has 15 residues. The CDR3 here is CASRAFGEGVYGYTF. In DNA form, the CDR3 reads TGTGCCAGCAGGGCCTTCGGGGAGGGTGTCTATGGCTACACCTTC.

V is TRBV6-5 and J is TRBJ2-1; D may be TRBD1 (7 bases). V lost 2 bases and J 8 bases, leaving 16 bases between the germline ends. CDR1 MNHEY and CDR2 SVGAGI come from the germline V gene. This CDR3 has 15 amino acids. The CDR3: CASSYPGRGVHEQFF. DNA of the CDR3: TGTGCCAGCAGTTACCCAGGCAGGGGGGTTCATGAGCAGTTCTTC.

This clone was seen a single time. J is TRBJ2-6 and V is TRBV2; D perhaps matches TRBD2 (7 bases). From germline, CDR1 is SNHLY and CDR2 FYNNEI. The ends were cut back, 5 bases at V and 2 bases at J, with 13 bases in the middle. The CDR3 sequence is 16 residues long. The DNA for the CDR3 is TGTGCCAGCAGTCCAAGGGGGGGGGCTGGGGCCAACGTCCTGACTTTC. Residues: CASSPRGGAGANVLTF.

V and J are TRBV19 and TRBJ1-5, with D tentatively TRBD1 (5 bases). The germline V gene encodes CDR1 LNHDA and CDR2 SQIVND (reference sequence). The CDR3 is 13 residues long. Trimming cost V 4 bases and J 4 bases, with 8 bases left between them. CDR3 sequence reads: CASSTQGNQPQHF. The DNA for the CDR3 is TGTGCCAGTAGTACCCAGGGAAATCAGCCCCAGCATTTT.

This clone was counted a single time. This chain links TRBV30 with TRBJ2-2; unclear D gene. Looked up from germline, CDR1 is GTSNPN and CDR2 is SVGIG (reference sequence). V was pared by 5 bases and J by 8 bases, with 12 bases between. The length of the CDR3 is 12 residues. In nucleotides, the CDR3 is TGTGCCTGGGTGACATTTAGGGGGGAGCTGTTTTTT. This encodes CAWVTFRGELFF.

The V gene is TRBV7-2, the J gene TRBJ2-1; TRBD1 is a possible D gene (5 bases). The CDR3 covers 16 residues. Looked up from germline, CDR1 is SGHTA and CDR2 is FQGNSA. Trimming took off 5 bases at V and 1 base at J, with 15 bases between the two ends. The DNA of the CDR3 is TGTGCCAGCAGCCGCGTAGACAGTATTTCCTACAATGAGCAGTTCTTC. This translates into CASSRVDSISYNEQFF.

This chain joins TRBV2 and TRBJ1-2; D perhaps matches TRBD1 (5 bases). Germline V gene sequence: CDR1 SNHLY, CDR2 FYNNEI. The germline V and J ends were trimmed by 7 bases and 2 bases, with 17 bases remaining between them. This CDR3 region has 15 residues. The CDR3 loop reads CASMYAGTANYGYTF. In DNA, the CDR3 is TGTGCCAGCATGTATGCAGGGACTGCAAACTATGGCTACACCTTC.

This sequence joins TRBV27 and TRBJ2-1; 9 bases line up with TRBD2. Unmatched junction bases numbered 7, after V lost 6 bases and J lost 1 base. The CDR3 is 16 residues long. Germline CDR1 and CDR2: MNHEY and SMNVEV (reference sequence). DNA for the CDR3: TGTGCCAGCAGCTATATAGCGGGAGATTCCTACAATGAGCAGTTCTTC. As protein: CASSYIAGDSYNEQFF.

V usage is TRBV27 and J usage is TRBJ2-7, with D maybe TRBD2 (5 bases). The ends were cut back, 4 bases at V and 6 bases at J, with 10 bases in the middle. CDR3 length: 12 amino acids. Germline-derived CDR1 and CDR2 are MNHEY and SMNVEV (reference sequence). The CDR3 region is CASSYSSGEQYF. The DNA of the CDR3 is TGTGCCAGCAGTTATTCGAGCGGCGAGCAGTACTTC.

The chain is built from TRBV18 and TRBJ1-1; tentatively, D is TRBD1 (5 bases). V lost 1 base, J lost 0 bases, and 12 bases lay in between. The CDR3 is made up of 16 amino acids. In germline, CDR1 is KGHSH, CDR2 LQKENI. The CDR3 coding sequence is TGTGCCAGCTCACCACTTAATACAGGAATGAACACTGAAGCTTTCTTT. This gives the protein CASSPLNTGMNTEAFF.

The rearrangement joins TRBV15 to TRBJ1-5, with 10 bases lining up with TRBD1. The CDR3 loop spans 17 amino acids. Germline CDR1 LNHNV, CDR2 YYDKDF (reference sequence). V gave up 5 bases and J gave up 2 bases; unmatched junction bases: 9. CDR3 amino acids: CATSLGTGESRNQPQHF. The CDR3 DNA sequence: TGTGCCACCAGCCTAGGGACAGGGGAGAGTCGCAATCAGCCCCAGCATTTT.